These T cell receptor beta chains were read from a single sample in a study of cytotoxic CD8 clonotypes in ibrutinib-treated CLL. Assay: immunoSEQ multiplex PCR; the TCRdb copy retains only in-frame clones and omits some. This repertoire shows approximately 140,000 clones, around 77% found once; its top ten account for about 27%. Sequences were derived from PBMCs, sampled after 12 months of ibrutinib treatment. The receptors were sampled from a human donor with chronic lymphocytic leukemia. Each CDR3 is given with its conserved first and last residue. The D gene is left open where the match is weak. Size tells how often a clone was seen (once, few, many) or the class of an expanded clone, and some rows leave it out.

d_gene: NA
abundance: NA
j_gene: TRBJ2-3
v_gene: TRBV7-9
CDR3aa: CASSLEGIGDTQYF
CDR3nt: TGTGCCAGCAGCTTAGAGGGGATTGGGGATACGCAGTATTTT

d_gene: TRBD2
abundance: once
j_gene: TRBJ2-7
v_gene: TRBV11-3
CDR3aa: CASSAAGTSYEQYF
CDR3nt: TGTGCCAGCAGCGCCGCCGGGACTAGCTACGAGCAGTACTTC

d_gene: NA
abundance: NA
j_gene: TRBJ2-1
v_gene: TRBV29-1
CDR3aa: CSVISLDNYNEQFF
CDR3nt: TGCAGCGTTATTTCGCTGGATAACTACAATGAGCAGTTCTTC

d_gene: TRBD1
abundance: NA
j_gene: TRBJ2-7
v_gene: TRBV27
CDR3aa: CASSFQGQPRDEQYF
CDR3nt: TGTGCCAGCAGTTTCCAGGGACAGCCCCGCGACGAGCAGTACTTC

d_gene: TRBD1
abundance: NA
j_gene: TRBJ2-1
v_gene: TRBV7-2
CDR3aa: CASSSRAGTGVGEQFF
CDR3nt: TGTGCCAGCAGCTCCAGAGCCGGGACAGGGGTCGGTGAGCAGTTCTTC

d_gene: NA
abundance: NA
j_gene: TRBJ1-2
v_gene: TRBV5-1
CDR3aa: CASSLVPETNYGYTF
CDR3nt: TGCGCCAGCAGCTTGGTACCAGAAACTAACTATGGCTACACCTTC

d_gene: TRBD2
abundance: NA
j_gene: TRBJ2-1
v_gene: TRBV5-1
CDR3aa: CASSLVPTSGGLNNEQFF
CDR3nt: TGCGCCAGCAGCTTGGTCCCGACTAGCGGGGGCCTAAACAATGAGCAGTTCTTC

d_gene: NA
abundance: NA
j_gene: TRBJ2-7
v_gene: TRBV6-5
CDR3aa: CASRMGTPSSYEQYF
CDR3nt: TGTGCCAGCAGGATGGGCACGCCGAGCTCCTACGAGCAGTACTTC

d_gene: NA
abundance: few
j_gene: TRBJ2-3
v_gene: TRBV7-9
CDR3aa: CASSSSQGADTQYF
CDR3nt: TGTGCCAGCAGCTCCTCTCAGGGCGCAGATACGCAGTATTTT

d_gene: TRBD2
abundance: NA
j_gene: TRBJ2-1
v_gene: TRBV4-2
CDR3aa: CASSLGLAGGYNEQFF
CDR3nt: TGTGCCAGCAGCCTTGGACTAGCGGGAGGGTACAATGAGCAGTTCTTC

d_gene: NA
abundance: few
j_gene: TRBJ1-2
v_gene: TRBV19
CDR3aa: CASSVQGPGYTF
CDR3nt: TGTGCCAGTAGTGTACAGGGACCCGGCTACACCTTC

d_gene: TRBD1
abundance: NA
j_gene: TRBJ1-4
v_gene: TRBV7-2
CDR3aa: CASSLEQGNEKLFF
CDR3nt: TGTGCCAGCAGCTTAGAACAGGGGAATGAAAAACTGTTTTTT

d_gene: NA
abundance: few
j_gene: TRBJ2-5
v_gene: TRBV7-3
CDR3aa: CASSLGRTEQETQYF
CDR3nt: TGTGCCAGCAGCTTAGGGAGGACTGAACAAGAGACCCAGTACTTC